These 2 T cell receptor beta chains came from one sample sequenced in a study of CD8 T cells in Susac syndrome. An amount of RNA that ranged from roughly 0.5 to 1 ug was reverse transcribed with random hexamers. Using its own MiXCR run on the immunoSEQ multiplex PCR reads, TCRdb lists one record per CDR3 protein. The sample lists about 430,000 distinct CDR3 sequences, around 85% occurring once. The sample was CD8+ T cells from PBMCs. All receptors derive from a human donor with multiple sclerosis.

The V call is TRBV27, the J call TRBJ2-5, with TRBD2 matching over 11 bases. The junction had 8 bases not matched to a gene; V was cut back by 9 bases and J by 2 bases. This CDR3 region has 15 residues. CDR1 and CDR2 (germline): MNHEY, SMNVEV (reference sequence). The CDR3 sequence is CASGGLAERQETQYF. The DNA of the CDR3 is TGTGCCAGTGGGGGACTAGCGGAGAGACAAGAGACCCAGTACTTC.

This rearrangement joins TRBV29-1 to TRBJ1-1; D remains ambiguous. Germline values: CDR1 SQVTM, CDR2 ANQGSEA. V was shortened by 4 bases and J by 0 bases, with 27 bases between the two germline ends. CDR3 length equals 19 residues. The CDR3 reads CSVGRSGRHPVWVNTEAFF. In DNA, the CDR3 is TGCAGCGTTGGTCGTTCGGGTCGGCACCCGGTTTGGGTGAACACTGAAGCTTTCTTT.